The clone carrying this T cell receptor (beta chain) showed up just once. The data stem from a study of blood T cell repertoires in COVID-19. For the study at large: Nucleic acid was either cDNA or gDNA, and it came from T cells, B-cell-depleted T cells, or PBMCs.

The junction had 4 bases not matched to a gene; V was cut back by 2 bases and J by 6 bases. Germline V CDR1 and CDR2: SGHRS, YFSETQ. The CDR3 is 14 residues long. Libraries were prepared by immunoSEQ multiplex PCR; TCRdb keeps only in-frame clonotypes and omits some of them. The profile covers approximately 190,000 clones, with around four fifths appearing a single time and around 14% taken by the ten largest. The chain links TRBV5-1 to TRBJ1-1; TRBD1 aligns across 10 bases. This TCR was recovered from a young man with active or convalescent COVID-19. The specimen sequenced was peripheral blood. The CDR3 reads CASSFDRGPAEAFF. DNA of the CDR3: TGCGCCAGCAGCTTCGACAGGGGGCCCGCTGAAGCTTTCTTT. The variable domain in full, completed from reference TRBV5-1 and TRBJ1-1, reads KAGVTQTPRYLIKTRGQQVTLSCSPISGHRSVSWYQQTPGQGLQFLFEYFSETQRNKGNFPGRFSGRQFSNSRSEMNVSTLELGDSALYLCASSFDRGPAEAFFGQGTRLTVV.